This TCR beta chain came from a study of spatial heterogeneity in lung cancer. Study-wide context: Sequencing covered available follow-up PBMC samples collected a median of around two years after resection. Mean representation of each unique TCR and UMI combination in the raw reads exceeded nine occurrences.

TCRdb redid the calling of the 5' RACE reads with MiXCR, one entry per CDR3 protein. This sample yields roughly 15,000 distinct CDR3 sequences, of which 5% to 6.5% are seen a single time; roughly 24% belongs to the top ten. Stated time point: blood at routine non-recurrence follow-up after resection. No cells were sorted before sequencing. The whole RNA sequenced was extracted from tumor, nontumor lung or frozen PBMC. This clonotype was seen many times. Its antigen is not known. Study conclusions and caveats: Whereas they appeared in blood less at follow-up, ubiquitous expanded tumor TCRs appeared there more at resection.

Sequenced here: PBMCs, sampled at follow-up. This clonotype was obtained from a male donor with early-stage non-small cell lung cancer.

DNA for the CDR3: TGTGCCAGCAGCCAAACAGGTTATAGCAATCAGCCCCAGCATTTT. Protein: CASSQTGYSNQPQHF. The genes are TRBV7-2 and TRBJ1-5; D possibly corresponds to TRBD1 (5 bases). The CDR3 contains 15 residues. Germline V CDR1 and CDR2: SGHTA, FQGNSA. Trimming removed 5 bases at V and 0 bases at J, with 11 bases between.